The rows below give T cell receptor beta chains drawn from one sample of a study of T cell repertoires in cytomegalovirus infection. TCRdb reprocessed the reads via MiXCR and lists one record per CDR3 protein. The sample contains about 740,000 distinct CDR3 sequences, less than 40% of which appear only once. The sequencing input was PBMCs. Receptors originate from a human donor in good health (CMV status not recorded). Some clones in this sample may be carry-over from other donors' samples. The CDR3 runs from the conserved cysteine through the conserved F or W. A D gene is named only where the DNA matches it firmly. The listing skips clone size in some rows; elsewhere it reads once, few, many or a size class.

CDR3aa: CASRVAGGTYEQYF; CDR3nt: TGTGCCAGCAGGGTAGCGGGAGGGACCTACGAGCAGTACTTC; abundance: -; d_gene: TRBD2; j_gene: TRBJ2-7; v_gene: TRBV12-3/TRBV12-4
CDR3aa: CASSYYGQGGTEAFF; CDR3nt: TGTGCCAGCAGTTACTACGGACAGGGGGGGACTGAAGCTTTCTTT; abundance: few; d_gene: TRBD1; j_gene: TRBJ1-1; v_gene: TRBV6-5
CDR3aa: CASSEQASYEQYF; CDR3nt: TGTGCCAGCAGCGAGCAGGCATCCTACGAGCAGTACTTC; abundance: few; d_gene: -; j_gene: TRBJ2-7; v_gene: TRBV7-6
CDR3aa: CASSYSTGTGDYGYTF; CDR3nt: TGTGCCAGCAGTTACTCAACGGGGACAGGGGACTATGGCTACACCTTC; abundance: -; d_gene: TRBD1; j_gene: TRBJ1-2; v_gene: TRBV6-5
CDR3aa: CASSQAGPDNEQFF; CDR3nt: TGCGCCAGCAGCCAAGCGGGACCGGACAATGAGCAGTTCTTC; abundance: -; d_gene: TRBD2; j_gene: TRBJ2-1; v_gene: TRBV5-1
CDR3aa: CSATKSSNTEAFF; CDR3nt: TGCAGTGCTACCAAATCTTCGAACACTGAAGCTTTCTTT; abundance: few; d_gene: -; j_gene: TRBJ1-1; v_gene: TRBV20-1
CDR3aa: CASTREVPYEQYF; CDR3nt: TGCGCCAGCACCCGGGAAGTCCCCTACGAGCAGTACTTC; abundance: -; d_gene: -; j_gene: TRBJ2-7; v_gene: TRBV23-1
CDR3aa: CASSQGPGATGNTIYF; CDR3nt: TGCGCCAGCAGCCAAGGACCAGGTGCGACTGGAAACACCATATATTTT; abundance: once; d_gene: -; j_gene: TRBJ1-3; v_gene: TRBV4-1
CDR3aa: CASGDRGAYNEQFF; CDR3nt: TGTGCCAGCGGGGACAGGGGGGCCTACAATGAGCAGTTCTTC; abundance: many; d_gene: TRBD1; j_gene: TRBJ2-1; v_gene: TRBV7-2
CDR3aa: CASSGPRGRPGYGYTF; CDR3nt: TGTGCCAGCAGCGGTCCCAGGGGGCGCCCCGGGTATGGCTACACCTTC; abundance: -; d_gene: TRBD1; j_gene: TRBJ1-2; v_gene: TRBV14
CDR3aa: CASSESADTQYF; CDR3nt: TGTGCCAGCAGTGAAAGTGCAGATACGCAGTATTTT; abundance: many; d_gene: -; j_gene: TRBJ2-3; v_gene: TRBV6-1
CDR3aa: CASSPEVVGTSSGNTIYF; CDR3nt: TGTGCCAGCAGCCCCGAAGTGGTAGGGACCAGCTCTGGAAACACCATATATTTT; abundance: -; d_gene: -; j_gene: TRBJ1-3; v_gene: TRBV7-2
CDR3aa: CSAEGGTSVNEQFF; CDR3nt: TGCAGCGCCGAAGGAGGGACTTCGGTAAATGAGCAGTTCTTC; abundance: -; d_gene: -; j_gene: TRBJ2-1; v_gene: TRBV29-1
CDR3aa: CSARPLAGGQGTQYF; CDR3nt: TGCAGTGCTAGACCCCTAGCGGGGGGGCAGGGTACGCAGTATTTT; abundance: -; d_gene: TRBD2; j_gene: TRBJ2-3; v_gene: TRBV20-1
CDR3aa: CSASSYNEQFF; CDR3nt: TGCAGTGCTAGTTCCTACAATGAGCAGTTCTTC; abundance: -; d_gene: -; j_gene: TRBJ2-1; v_gene: TRBV20-1
CDR3aa: CASSFPTGGKETQYF; CDR3nt: TGTGCCAGCAGTTTTCCGACAGGGGGGAAAGAGACCCAGTACTTC; abundance: -; d_gene: TRBD1; j_gene: TRBJ2-5; v_gene: TRBV12-3/TRBV12-4
CDR3aa: CASSPLAGGKVEQYF; CDR3nt: TGTGCCAGCAGTCCCTTAGCGGGAGGTAAGGTCGAGCAGTACTTC; abundance: few; d_gene: TRBD2; j_gene: TRBJ2-7; v_gene: TRBV28
CDR3aa: CSAKEGGGQPQHF; CDR3nt: TGCAGTGCCAAAGAGGGGGGCGGTCAGCCCCAGCATTTT; abundance: few; d_gene: -; j_gene: TRBJ1-5; v_gene: TRBV20-1
CDR3aa: CASSHRGNSEAFF; CDR3nt: TGTGCCAGTAGTCACAGGGGGAACTCTGAAGCTTTCTTT; abundance: -; d_gene: TRBD1; j_gene: TRBJ1-1; v_gene: TRBV19
CDR3aa: CASSITAHRAEIYGYTF; CDR3nt: TGCGCCAGCAGCATTACCGCCCACAGGGCCGAGATATATGGCTACACCTTC; abundance: -; d_gene: -; j_gene: TRBJ1-2; v_gene: TRBV5-1
CDR3aa: CASSEQGAGANVLTF; CDR3nt: TGTGCCAGCAGTGAACAGGGAGCTGGGGCCAACGTCCTGACTTTC; abundance: -; d_gene: -; j_gene: TRBJ2-6; v_gene: TRBV2
CDR3aa: CASSLNRDTEAFF; CDR3nt: TGTGCCAGCAGCTTAAACAGGGACACTGAAGCTTTCTTT; abundance: many; d_gene: -; j_gene: TRBJ1-1; v_gene: TRBV7-2
CDR3aa: CASSLWDRGYSPLHF; CDR3nt: TGCGCCAGCAGCTTGTGGGACAGAGGGTATTCACCCCTCCACTTT; abundance: few; d_gene: TRBD1; j_gene: TRBJ1-6; v_gene: TRBV5-1